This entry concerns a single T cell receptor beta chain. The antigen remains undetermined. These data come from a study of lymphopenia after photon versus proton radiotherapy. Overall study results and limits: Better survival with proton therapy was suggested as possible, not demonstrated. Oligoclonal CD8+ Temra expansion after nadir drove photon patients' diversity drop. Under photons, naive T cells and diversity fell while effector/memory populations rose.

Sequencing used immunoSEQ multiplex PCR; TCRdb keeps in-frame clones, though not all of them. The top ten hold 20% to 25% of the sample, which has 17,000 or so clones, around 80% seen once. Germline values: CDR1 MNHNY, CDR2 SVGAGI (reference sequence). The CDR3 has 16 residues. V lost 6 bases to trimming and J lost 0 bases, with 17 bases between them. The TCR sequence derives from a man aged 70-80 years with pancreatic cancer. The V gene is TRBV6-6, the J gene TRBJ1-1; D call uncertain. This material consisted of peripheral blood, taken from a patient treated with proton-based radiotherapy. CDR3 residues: CASSPIGGIMNTEAFF. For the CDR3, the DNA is TGTGCCAGCAGCCCTATTGGAGGGATCATGAACACTGAAGCTTTCTTT.